The text below deals with one T cell receptor (beta chain). It lacks a known antigen. Within one base of it there is no much larger clone, and no base qualities were kept. This sample is part of a study of T cell repertoires in cytomegalovirus infection (dated by TCRdb to between 2018 and 2021). Notes on the research overall: The peptide stimulations were aimed at well-studied HLA-B-restricted epitopes as well as recently identified HLA-C-restricted CMV epitopes, whose presentation resists viral immunomodulation. The HLA type of each donor mattered for the analysis, because public TCR beta signatures pointed to carriage of CMV infection along with the matching HLA type. Study-level results and caveats: The ex vivo response was dominated by HLA-C-restricted CMV-specific TCR beta clonotypes, which also provided the single most frequent clonotype in two of eight donors. Cumulative frequency of public TCR beta family members discriminated carriers of CMV infection plus the relevant HLA type in this cohort and an independent roughly 330-donor cohort.

In light of the paper, this sample's treatment or condition label describes: in vitro stimulation with specific CMV peptide epitopes to enrich CMV-specific T cells. At the junction V is shortened by 3 bases and J by 3 bases, with 10 bases in between. Sequences SGHTA (CDR1) and FQGTGA (CDR2) are obtained from the germline V gene. Including the terminal cysteine and phenylalanine, the CDR3 comprises 14 residues. The read is trimmed to its CDR3 DNA, 42 bases read in frame from base 1. Sequencer: Illumina HiSeq 1500. TCRdb reanalyzed the raw reads on its own, using fastp at Q25 for trimming and MiXCR for clone calling, and kept in-frame beta chains. One record per CDR3 amino acid sequence lists the most common genes and DNA. The sample profile shows approximately 310,000 distinct CDR3 sequences; around a quarter of them were found once. The ten largest clones represent 10% to 15% of the sample.

The sequence was obtained from a human donor in good health (CMV status not recorded). Some clones in this sample may be carry-over from other donors' samples. In this chain, TRBV7-3 is recombined with TRBJ2-3; the D segment cannot be called with confidence. The sequencing used cultured PBMCs, collected from culture after CMV antigen stimulation. The CDR3 protein sequence reads: CASSFGIATDTQYF. At the DNA level, the sequence is TGTGCCAGCAGCTTTGGAATAGCAACAGATACGCAGTATTTT. With the portions outside the CDR3 filled from the reference TRBV7-3 and TRBJ2-3 genes, the complete variable region becomes GAGVSQTPSNKVTEKGKYVELRCDPISGHTALYWYRQSLGQGPEFLIYFQGTGAADDSGLPNDRFFAVRPEGSVSTLKIQRTERGDSAVYLCASSFGIATDTQYFGPGTRLTVL.